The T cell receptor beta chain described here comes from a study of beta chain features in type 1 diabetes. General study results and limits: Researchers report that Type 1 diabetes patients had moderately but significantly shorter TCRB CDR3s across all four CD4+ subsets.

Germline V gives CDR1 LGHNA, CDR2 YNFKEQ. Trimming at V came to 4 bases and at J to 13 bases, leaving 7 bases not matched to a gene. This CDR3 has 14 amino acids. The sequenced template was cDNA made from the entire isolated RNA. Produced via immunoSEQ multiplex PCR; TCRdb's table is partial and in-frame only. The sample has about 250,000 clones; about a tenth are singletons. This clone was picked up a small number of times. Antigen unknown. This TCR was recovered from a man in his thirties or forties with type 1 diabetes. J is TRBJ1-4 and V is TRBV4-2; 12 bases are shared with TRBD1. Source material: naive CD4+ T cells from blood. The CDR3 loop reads CASSLGTGGPGLFF. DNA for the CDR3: TGTGCCAGCAGCCTAGGGACAGGGGGCCCAGGACTGTTTTTT.